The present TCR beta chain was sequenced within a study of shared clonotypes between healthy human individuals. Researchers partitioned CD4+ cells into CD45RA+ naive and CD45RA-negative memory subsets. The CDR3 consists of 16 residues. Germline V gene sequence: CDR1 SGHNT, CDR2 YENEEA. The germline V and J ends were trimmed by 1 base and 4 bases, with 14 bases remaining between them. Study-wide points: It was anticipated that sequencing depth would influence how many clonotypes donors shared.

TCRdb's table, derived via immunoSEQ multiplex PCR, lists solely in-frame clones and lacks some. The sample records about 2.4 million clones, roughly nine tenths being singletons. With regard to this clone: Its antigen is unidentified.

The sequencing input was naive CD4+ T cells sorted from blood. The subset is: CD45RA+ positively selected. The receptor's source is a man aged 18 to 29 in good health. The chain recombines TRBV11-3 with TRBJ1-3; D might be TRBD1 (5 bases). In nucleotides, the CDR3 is TGTGCCAGCAGCTTAGTTCCGGGGGTCGTGGGAAACACCATATATTTT. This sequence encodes CASSLVPGVVGNTIYF.